These T cell receptor beta chains were read from a single sample in a study of CD8+CD57+ T cells in acquired aplastic anemia. TCRdb independently ran MiXCR on the reads; one entry per CDR3 protein. The data show around 200,000 distinct CDR3 sequences, 45% to 60% seen once. Sample: sorted CD4+, CD8+, or CD8+CD57+ T cells (not recorded which) from PBMCs. The receptors were sampled from a human donor with aplastic anemia. The CDR3 runs from the conserved cysteine through the conserved F or W. A D gene is named only where the DNA matches it firmly. A row's size may be missing; if present it is once, few, many or a size class.

d_gene	v_gene	j_gene	abundance	len	CDR3nt	CDR3aa
NA	TRBV7-2	TRBJ1-5	few	13	TGTGCCAGCAGCGTTCACAGGAATCAGCCCCAGCATTTT	CASSVHRNQPQHF
TRBD1	TRBV20-1	TRBJ1-3	many	14	TGCAGTGCTAGGCCCGGACAGGCTTTAAACACCATATATTTT	CSARPGQALNTIYF
NA	TRBV20-1	TRBJ2-3	many	13	TGCAGTGCCCCCGTGGATTTCACAGATACGCAGTATTTT	CSAPVDFTDTQYF
TRBD2	TRBV6-1	TRBJ2-4	NA	15	TGTGCCAGCAGTGAAACGGTACTAGCGGGGGGCCGTACGTACTTC	CASSETVLAGGRTYF
TRBD1	TRBV19	TRBJ1-5	many	15	TGTGCCAGTAGTGCCCAGGACAGGGGGAAACAGCCCCAGCATTTT	CASSAQDRGKQPQHF
TRBD1	TRBV4-2	TRBJ1-4	NA	15	TGTGCCAGCGGCCAAGGTGCAGGGGGGTATGAAAAACTGTTTTTT	CASGQGAGGYEKLFF
TRBD1	TRBV19	TRBJ1-2	NA	15	TGTGCCAGTAGTTACGGACAGGGTCTCACCTATGGCTACACCTTC	CASSYGQGLTYGYTF
TRBD1	TRBV10-2	TRBJ1-4	NA	15	TGTGCCAGCAGTTACCCAACAGGGGCCGATGAAAAACTGTTTTTT	CASSYPTGADEKLFF
NA	TRBV27	TRBJ1-6	many	13	TGTGCCAGCGGGGGGGACCTCACCCCACCCCTCCACTTT	CASGGDLTPPLHF
NA	TRBV12-3/TRBV12-4	TRBJ1-1	many	14	TGTGCCAGCAGAACTGACAGGCAGAACACTGAAGCTTTCTTT	CASRTDRQNTEAFF
NA	TRBV2	TRBJ1-6	many	13	TGTGCCAGCACCCGGGAATCCAATTCACCCCTCCACTTT	CASTRESNSPLHF
NA	TRBV25-1	TRBJ2-6	NA	15	TGTGCCAGCAGTAGCCTCAGCAAGGGGGCCAACGTCCTGACTTTC	CASSSLSKGANVLTF
NA	TRBV20-1	TRBJ2-2	NA	12	TGCAGTGCGCGGGACAATACCGGGGAGCTGTTTTTT	CSARDNTGELFF
NA	TRBV19	TRBJ1-2	many	14	TGTGCCAGTCACCGGAGGGAGGGTAACTATGGCTACACCTTC	CASHRREGNYGYTF
NA	TRBV5-1	TRBJ1-1	NA	11	TGCGCCAGCAGCGGGAGCACTGAAGCTTTCTTT	CASSGSTEAFF
TRBD1	TRBV7-2	TRBJ1-1	many	16	TGTGCCAGCAGCCTAAGGACAGGGGGAATGAACACTGAAGCTTTCTTT	CASSLRTGGMNTEAFF
TRBD2	TRBV19	TRBJ2-3	NA	16	TGTGCCAGTAGTACGACGACTAGCGGGGGCACAGATACGCAGTATTTT	CASSTTTSGGTDTQYF
TRBD1	TRBV7-6	TRBJ1-6	NA	16	TGTGCCAGCAGCCGCGACAGGGGGCGGGTTAATTCACCCCTCCACTTT	CASSRDRGRVNSPLHF
TRBD2	TRBV19	TRBJ2-1	NA	12	TGTGCCAGTAGTACGGAACCGGGACTAGCTTTCTTC	CASSTEPGLAFF
NA	TRBV10-3	TRBJ1-6	few	14	TGTGCCATTCGCGGGCAGGGGCATAATTCACCCCTCCACTTT	CAIRGQGHNSPLHF
NA	TRBV10-3	TRBJ2-7	NA	14	TGTGCCATCAGTGATTGGGACAAGAGCTACGAGCAGTACTTC	CAISDWDKSYEQYF
TRBD1	TRBV7-3	TRBJ2-7	few	15	TGTGCCAGCAGCTTAACCGGGACAGGGAACTACGAGCAGTACTTC	CASSLTGTGNYEQYF
NA	TRBV20-1	TRBJ2-7	NA	14	TGCAGTGCTAGCTCGCGGGGTGGCTCCTACGAGCAGTACTTC	CSASSRGGSYEQYF
NA	TRBV5-8	TRBJ1-3	many	14	TGTGCCAGCAGCTTGGTGCATTCTGGAAACACCATATATTTT	CASSLVHSGNTIYF
TRBD2	TRBV5-1	TRBJ2-5	many	16	TGCGCCAGCAGCTTCGGACTAGCGGGGGCTCAAGAGACCCAGTACTTC	CASSFGLAGAQETQYF
TRBD2	TRBV9	TRBJ2-2	many	16	TGTGCCAGCAGCGTCAGGGCGGGAGCGAACACCGGGGAGCTGTTTTTT	CASSVRAGANTGELFF
NA	TRBV25-1	TRBJ2-5	many	16	TGTGCCAGCAGGCCTAGCAGGGCCTACGCCCAAGAGACCCAGTACTTC	CASRPSRAYAQETQYF
TRBD1	TRBV14	TRBJ2-2	few	16	TGTGCCAGCAGCCTACGACAGGGGGCGGGCACCGGGGAGCTGTTTTTT	CASSLRQGAGTGELFF
NA	TRBV19	TRBJ1-6	NA	14	TGTGCCAGTAGTATAGCAGGACTCGTACTGCCCCTCCACTTT	CASSIAGLVLPLHF
NA	TRBV15	TRBJ1-5	NA	13	TGTGCCACCAGCAAAAACAGGGACCAGCCCCAGCATTTT	CATSKNRDQPQHF
TRBD2	TRBV20-1	TRBJ2-4	many	13	TGCAGTGCCATAGCGGGGGACAAAAACATTCAGTACTTC	CSAIAGDKNIQYF
NA	TRBV19	TRBJ2-7	NA	14	TGTGCCAGTAGTCCACAGGACCAGGCCGACGAGCAGTACTTC	CASSPQDQADEQYF
NA	TRBV29-1	TRBJ2-1	many	12	TGCAGCGTTGCCCGTGCCTACAATGAGCAGTTCTTC	CSVARAYNEQFF
TRBD1	TRBV20-1	TRBJ1-3	NA	13	TGCAGTGCTACCGGACAGGGGCCAAACACCATATATTTT	CSATGQGPNTIYF
TRBD2	TRBV19	TRBJ2-3	NA	15	TGTGCCAGTAGTATCGCGGCGGGGGGGAGAGATACGCAGTATTTT	CASSIAAGGRDTQYF
NA	TRBV10-3	TRBJ1-2	few	15	TGTGCCATCAGTGAGTCCTCACGGGGGGGTCGGAGCTACACCTTC	CAISESSRGGRSYTF
TRBD2	TRBV10-1	TRBJ2-1	NA	16	TGCGCCAGCAGTGAGTCGGCTAGCGGGGAAAACAATGAGCAGTTCTTC	CASSESASGENNEQFF
TRBD1	TRBV15	TRBJ2-7	NA	16	TGTGCCACCAGCAGAGATCCGGGACAGGGGGCGCGAGAGCAGTACTTC	CATSRDPGQGAREQYF
NA	TRBV24-1	TRBJ1-5	NA	13	TGTGCCACCAGTGAGGCAGGGTATCAGCCCCAGCATTTT	CATSEAGYQPQHF
NA	TRBV5-6	TRBJ2-7	many	11	TGTGCCAGCAGCGCCGGGAGCGAGCAGTACTTC	CASSAGSEQYF
TRBD1	TRBV15	TRBJ1-1	many	15	TGTGCCACCAAGCCCCCGACAGGGGGGAACACTGAAGCTTTCTTT	CATKPPTGGNTEAFF